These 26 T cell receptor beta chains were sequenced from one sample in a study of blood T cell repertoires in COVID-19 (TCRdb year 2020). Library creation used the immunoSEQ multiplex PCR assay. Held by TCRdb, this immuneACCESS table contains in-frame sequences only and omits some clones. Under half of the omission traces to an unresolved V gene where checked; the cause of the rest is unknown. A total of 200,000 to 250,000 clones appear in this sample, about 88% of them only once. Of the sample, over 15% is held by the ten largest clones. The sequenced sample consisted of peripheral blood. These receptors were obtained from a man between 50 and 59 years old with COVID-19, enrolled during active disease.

Here the CDR3 DNA reads TGTGCCAGCACGGTCCGAGATACGCAGTATTTT. It translates to CASTVRDTQYF. This chain uses TRBV2 with TRBJ2-3, with D hard to call. Trimming removed 7 bases from V and 5 bases from J, with 7 bases in between. The CDR3 has 11 amino acids. Germline lookup yields CDR1 SNHLY and CDR2 FYNNEI.

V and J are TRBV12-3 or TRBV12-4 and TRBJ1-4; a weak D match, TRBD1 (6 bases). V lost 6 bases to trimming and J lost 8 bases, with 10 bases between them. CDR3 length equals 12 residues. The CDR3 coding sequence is TGTGCCAGCAGCGCCACAGGGGAAAAACTGTTTTTT. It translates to CASSATGEKLFF.

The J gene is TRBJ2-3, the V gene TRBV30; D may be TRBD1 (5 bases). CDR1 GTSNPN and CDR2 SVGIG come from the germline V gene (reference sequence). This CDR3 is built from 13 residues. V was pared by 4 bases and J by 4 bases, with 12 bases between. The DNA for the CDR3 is TGTGCCTGGACCCAGCTAGGGGCAGATACGCAGTATTTT. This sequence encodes CAWTQLGADTQYF. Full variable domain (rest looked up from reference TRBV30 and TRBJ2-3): SQTIHQWPATLVQPVGSPLSLECTVEGTSNPNLYWYRQAAGRGLQLLFYSVGIGQISSEVPQNLSASRPQDRQFILSSKKLLLSDSGFYLCAWTQLGADTQYFGPGTRLTVL.

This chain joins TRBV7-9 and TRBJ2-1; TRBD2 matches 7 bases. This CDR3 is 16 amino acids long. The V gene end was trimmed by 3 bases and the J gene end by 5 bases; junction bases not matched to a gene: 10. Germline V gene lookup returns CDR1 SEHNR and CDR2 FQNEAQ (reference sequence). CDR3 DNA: TGTGCCAGCAGCTTCCCTTCCAGCGGGACCCACAATGAGCAGTTCTTC. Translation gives CASSFPSSGTHNEQFF.

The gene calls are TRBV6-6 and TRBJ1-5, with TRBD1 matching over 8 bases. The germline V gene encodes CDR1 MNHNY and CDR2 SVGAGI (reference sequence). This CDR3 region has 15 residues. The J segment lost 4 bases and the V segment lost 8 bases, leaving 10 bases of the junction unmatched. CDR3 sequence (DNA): TGTGCCAGCCTCGATGGGACAGGCGTTAATCAGCCCCAGCATTTT. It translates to CASLDGTGVNQPQHF.

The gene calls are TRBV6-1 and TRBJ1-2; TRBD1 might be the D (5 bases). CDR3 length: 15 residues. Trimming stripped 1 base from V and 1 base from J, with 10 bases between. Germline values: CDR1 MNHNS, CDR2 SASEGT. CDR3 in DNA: TGTGCCAGCAGTGAAGTTCAGGGAAATAACTATGGCTACACCTTC. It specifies CASSEVQGNNYGYTF.

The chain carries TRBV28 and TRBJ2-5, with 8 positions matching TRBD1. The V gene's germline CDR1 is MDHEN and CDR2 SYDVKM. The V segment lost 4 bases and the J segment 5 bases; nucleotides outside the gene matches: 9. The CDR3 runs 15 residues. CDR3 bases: TGTGCCAGCAGTTCAGGGGGCTTCCCCGGGGAGACCCAGTACTTC. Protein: CASSSGGFPGETQYF.

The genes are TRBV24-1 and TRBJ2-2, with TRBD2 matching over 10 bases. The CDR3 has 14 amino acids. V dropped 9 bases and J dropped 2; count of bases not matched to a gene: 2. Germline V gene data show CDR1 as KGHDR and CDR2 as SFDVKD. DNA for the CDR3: TGTGCCACCGGGACTAGCGACAACACCGGGGAGCTGTTTTTT. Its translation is CATGTSDNTGELFF.

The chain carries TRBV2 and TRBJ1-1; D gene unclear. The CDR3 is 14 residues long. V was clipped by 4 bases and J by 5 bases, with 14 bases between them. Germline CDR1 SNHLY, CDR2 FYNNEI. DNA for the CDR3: TGTGCCAGCAGTGTGACCCGCGGGGAAACTGAAGCTTTCTTT. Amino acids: CASSVTRGETEAFF.

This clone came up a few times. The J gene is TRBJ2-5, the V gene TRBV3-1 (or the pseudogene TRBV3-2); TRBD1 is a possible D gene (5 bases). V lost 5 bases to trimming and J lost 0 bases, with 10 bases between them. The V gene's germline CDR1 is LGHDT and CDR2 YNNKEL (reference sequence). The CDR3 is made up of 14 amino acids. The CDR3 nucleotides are TGTGCCAGCAGCAAACAGGTTAACCAAGAGACCCAGTACTTC. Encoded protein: CASSKQVNQETQYF.

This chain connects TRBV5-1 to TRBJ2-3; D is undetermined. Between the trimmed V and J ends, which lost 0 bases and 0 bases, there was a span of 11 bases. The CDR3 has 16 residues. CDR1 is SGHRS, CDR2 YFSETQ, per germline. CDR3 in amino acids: CASSLVSRASTDTQYF. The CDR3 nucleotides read TGCGCCAGCAGCTTGGTCTCAAGAGCTAGCACAGATACGCAGTATTTT.

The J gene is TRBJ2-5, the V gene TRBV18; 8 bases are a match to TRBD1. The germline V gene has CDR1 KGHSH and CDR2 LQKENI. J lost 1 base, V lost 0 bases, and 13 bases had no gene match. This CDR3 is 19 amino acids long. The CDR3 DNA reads TGTGCCAGCTCACCACCGGTGACAGGGGCCCAGTGGAGCCAAGAGACCCAGTACTTC. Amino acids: CASSPPVTGAQWSQETQYF.

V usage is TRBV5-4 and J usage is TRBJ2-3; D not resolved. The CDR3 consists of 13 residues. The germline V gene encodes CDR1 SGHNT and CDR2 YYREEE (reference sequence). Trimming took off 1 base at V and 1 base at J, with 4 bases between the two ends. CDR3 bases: TGTGCCAGCAGCTTGTCTGGCACAGATACGCAGTATTTT. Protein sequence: CASSLSGTDTQYF.

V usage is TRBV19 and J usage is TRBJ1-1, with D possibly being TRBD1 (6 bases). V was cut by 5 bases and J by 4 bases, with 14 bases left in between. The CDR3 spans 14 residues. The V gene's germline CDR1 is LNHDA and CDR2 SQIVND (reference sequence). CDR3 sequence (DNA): TGTGCCAGTAGTGCTCAGGGGAGTGTCACTGAAGCTTTCTTT. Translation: CASSAQGSVTEAFF.

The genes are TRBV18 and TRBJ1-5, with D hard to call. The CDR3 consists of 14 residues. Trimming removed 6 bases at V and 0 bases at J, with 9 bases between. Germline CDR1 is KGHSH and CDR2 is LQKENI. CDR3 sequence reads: CASSAKFSNQPQHF. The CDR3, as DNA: TGTGCCAGCTCGGCAAAATTTAGCAATCAGCCCCAGCATTTT.

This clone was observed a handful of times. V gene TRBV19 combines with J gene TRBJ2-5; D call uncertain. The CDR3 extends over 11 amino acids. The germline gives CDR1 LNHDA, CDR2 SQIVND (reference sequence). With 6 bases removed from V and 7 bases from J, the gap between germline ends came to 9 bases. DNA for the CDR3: TGTGCCAGTAGCATACACGGGACCCAGTACTTC. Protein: CASSIHGTQYF.

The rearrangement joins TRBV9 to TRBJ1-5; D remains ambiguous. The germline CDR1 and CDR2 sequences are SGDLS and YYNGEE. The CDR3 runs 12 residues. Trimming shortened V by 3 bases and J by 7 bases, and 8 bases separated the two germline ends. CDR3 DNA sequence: TGTGCCAGCAGCGCCGGAGGGCAGCCCCAGCATTTT. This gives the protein CASSAGGQPQHF.

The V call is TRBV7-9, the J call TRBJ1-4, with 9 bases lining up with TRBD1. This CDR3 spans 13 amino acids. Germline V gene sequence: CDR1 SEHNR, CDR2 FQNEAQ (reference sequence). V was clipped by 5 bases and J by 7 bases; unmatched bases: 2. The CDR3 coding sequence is TGTGCCAGCAGCCCACAGGGGGCTGAAAAACTGTTTTTT. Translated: CASSPQGAEKLFF.

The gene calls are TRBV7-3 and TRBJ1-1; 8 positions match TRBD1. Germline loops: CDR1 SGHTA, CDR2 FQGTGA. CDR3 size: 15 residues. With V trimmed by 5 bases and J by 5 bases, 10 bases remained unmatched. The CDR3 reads CASSATTGGGTEAFF. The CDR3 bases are TGTGCCAGCAGCGCGACCACAGGGGGAGGTACTGAAGCTTTCTTT.

CDR3 coding DNA: TGTGCCAGCAGCCAATCCCAGGGGACGTGGGATGAGCAGTTCTTC. Amino acid sequence: CASSQSQGTWDEQFF. The chain employs TRBV4-2 and TRBJ2-1; possible D gene TRBD1, 6 bases. V gave up 2 bases and J gave up 8 bases, with 16 bases separating them. The CDR3 contains 15 residues. Germline V gives CDR1 LGHNA, CDR2 YNFKEQ.

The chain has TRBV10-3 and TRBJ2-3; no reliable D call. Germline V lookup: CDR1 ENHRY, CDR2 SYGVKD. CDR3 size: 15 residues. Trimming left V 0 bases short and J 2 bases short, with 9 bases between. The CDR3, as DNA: TGTGCCATCAGTGAGTCTGGCAGACTCACAGATACGCAGTATTTT. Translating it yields CAISESGRLTDTQYF.

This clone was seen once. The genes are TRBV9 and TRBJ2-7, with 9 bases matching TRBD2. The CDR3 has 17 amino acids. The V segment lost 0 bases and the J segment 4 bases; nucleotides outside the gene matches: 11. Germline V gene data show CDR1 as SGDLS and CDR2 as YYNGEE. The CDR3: CASSVGNSGRSFYEQYF. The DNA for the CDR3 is TGTGCCAGCAGCGTAGGTAATAGCGGGAGATCGTTTTACGAGCAGTACTTC.

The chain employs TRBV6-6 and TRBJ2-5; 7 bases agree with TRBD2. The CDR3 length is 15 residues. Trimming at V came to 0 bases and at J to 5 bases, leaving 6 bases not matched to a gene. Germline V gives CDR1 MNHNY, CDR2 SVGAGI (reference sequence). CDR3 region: CASSYSAGVGETQYF. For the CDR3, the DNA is TGTGCCAGCAGTTACTCGGCGGGAGTTGGGGAGACCCAGTACTTC.

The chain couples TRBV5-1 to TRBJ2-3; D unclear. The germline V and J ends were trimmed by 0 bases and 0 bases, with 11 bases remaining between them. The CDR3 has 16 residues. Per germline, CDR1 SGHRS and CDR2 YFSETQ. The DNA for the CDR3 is TGCGCCAGCAGCTTGGCCGACACACTCAGCACAGATACGCAGTATTTT. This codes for CASSLADTLSTDTQYF.

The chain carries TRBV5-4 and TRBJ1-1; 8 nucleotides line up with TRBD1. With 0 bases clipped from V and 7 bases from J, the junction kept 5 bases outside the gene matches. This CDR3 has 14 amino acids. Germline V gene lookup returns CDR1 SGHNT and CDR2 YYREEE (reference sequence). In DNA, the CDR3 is TGTGCCAGCAGCTTGGGGGGACAGGTGAATGAAGCTTTCTTT. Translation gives CASSLGGQVNEAFF.

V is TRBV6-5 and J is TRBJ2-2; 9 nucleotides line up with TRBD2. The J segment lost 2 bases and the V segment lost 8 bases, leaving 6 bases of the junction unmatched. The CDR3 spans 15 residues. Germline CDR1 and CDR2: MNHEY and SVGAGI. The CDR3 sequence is CASPLTSGNTGELFF. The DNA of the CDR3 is TGTGCCAGCCCATTGACTAGCGGAAACACCGGGGAGCTGTTTTTT.